These 30 T cell receptor beta chains were sequenced from one sample in a study of blood T cell repertoires in COVID-19. Clones were read by immunoSEQ multiplex PCR, and TCRdb kept only the in-frame ones, dropping some. This sample has approximately 290,000 clones; around 81% occur once, and the top ten carry 15% to 19%. Specimen: peripheral blood. The receptors shown here come from a person aged 65-85 years with COVID-19, enrolled during active disease.

The chain uses TRBV30 and TRBJ1-5; D gene ambiguous. CDR3 size: 15 residues. Germline V gives CDR1 GTSNPN, CDR2 SVGIG (reference sequence). V was shortened by 4 bases and J by 4 bases, with 17 bases between the two germline ends. Here the CDR3 reads CAWTPFRQANQPQHF. Here the CDR3 DNA reads TGTGCCTGGACCCCCTTCCGGCAGGCGAATCAGCCCCAGCATTTT.

A few counts support this clone. This chain connects TRBV7-8 to TRBJ1-5; the D gene is possibly TRBD1 (6 bases). This CDR3 is built from 15 residues. The germline V gene has CDR1 SGHVS and CDR2 FQNEAQ. V was clipped by 2 bases and J by 3 bases, with 11 bases between them. This CDR3 reads CASSLTGFTNQPQHF. The CDR3 nucleotides read TGTGCCAGCAGCTTAACAGGGTTTACCAATCAGCCCCAGCATTTT.

J is TRBJ2-7 and V is TRBV6-6, with D perhaps matching TRBD2 (7 bases). The V end lost 5 bases, the J end lost 1 base, and 15 bases lay between the germline ends. The CDR3 sequence is 15 residues long. The V gene's germline CDR1 is MNHNY and CDR2 SVGAGI (reference sequence). The CDR3 DNA reads TGTGCCAGCAGTCCCGGGGGGCAGGGTTCCTACGAGCAGTACTTC. Translated: CASSPGGQGSYEQYF.

The gene calls are TRBV19 and TRBJ2-7; maybe TRBD2 (6 bases). CDR1 LNHDA and CDR2 SQIVND come from the germline V gene (reference sequence). Trimming cost V 10 bases and J 9 bases, with 19 bases left between them. The length of the CDR3 is 12 residues. In DNA form, the CDR3 reads TGTGCCACCAACTCGGGGGTCTCGGGGCAGTACTTC. Its translation is CATNSGVSGQYF. The full variable domain, rest sourced from reference TRBV19 and TRBJ2-7, is DGGITQSPKYLFRKEGQNVTLSCEQNLNHDAMYWYRQDPGQGLRLIYYSQIVNDFQKGDIAEGYSVSREKKESFPLTVTSAQKNPTAFYLCATNSGVSGQYFGPGTRLTVT.

This chain uses TRBV19 with TRBJ2-1; 10 bases are a match to TRBD1. This CDR3 contains 16 residues. From germline, CDR1 is LNHDA and CDR2 SQIVND (reference sequence). V lost 3 bases to trimming and J lost 5 bases; unmatched junction nucleotides: 7. The CDR3 bases are TGTGCCAGTAGTATTTTGGGACAGGGGAACCACAATGAGCAGTTCTTC. Amino acid sequence: CASSILGQGNHNEQFF.

This chain joins TRBV28 and TRBJ1-1, with 10 bases that match TRBD1. The germline CDR1 and CDR2 sequences are MDHEN and SYDVKM. V lost 2 bases and J lost 1; bases outside the gene matches: 22. The CDR3 length is 22 residues. The CDR3 sequence is CASSLPHWGTGAPGGRNTEAFF. The CDR3 nucleotides are TGTGCCAGCAGTTTACCCCATTGGGGGACAGGGGCCCCAGGCGGGAGGAACACTGAAGCTTTCTTT.

The genes are TRBV29-1 and TRBJ2-7; 8 bases are a match to TRBD1. Germline V CDR1 and CDR2: SQVTM, ANQGSEA. The trim removed 5 bases at V and 0 bases at J, leaving 12 bases unmatched. The CDR3 totals 16 residues. The CDR3 here is CSVLPGGGPHSYEQYF. The DNA of the CDR3 is TGCAGCGTTCTGCCAGGGGGCGGCCCCCACTCCTACGAGCAGTACTTC.

The V gene is TRBV27, the J gene TRBJ2-5, with D perhaps matching TRBD2 (6 bases). This CDR3 has 16 residues. In germline, CDR1 is MNHEY, CDR2 SMNVEV (reference sequence). V lost 0 bases, J lost 0 bases, and 11 bases lay in between. The CDR3 coding sequence is TGTGCCAGCAGTTTATCGGGTGGGGGGTACCAAGAGACCCAGTACTTC. Translated: CASSLSGGGYQETQYF.

The V call is TRBV7-9, the J call TRBJ2-2, with D perhaps TRBD2 (7 bases). There are 17 residues in the CDR3. The V and J ends lost 5 bases and 7 bases respectively, with 23 bases between them. Germline assignment: CDR1 SEHNR and CDR2 FQNEAQ (reference sequence). The DNA for the CDR3 is TGTGCCAGCAGCCGAGGTGCGGGGGCGCGCCGGGGCGGGGAGCTGTTTTTT. Translating gives CASSRGAGARRGGELFF.

V and J are TRBV19 and TRBJ1-1; 7 bases agree with TRBD1. The CDR3 spans 15 residues. The V and J ends lost 3 bases and 7 bases, in that order; junction bases with no gene match: 11. Germline V gene data show CDR1 as LNHDA and CDR2 as SQIVND (reference sequence). The CDR3 DNA reads TGTGCCAGTAGTATCGCCCGACAGGGTCGGGGTGAAGCTTTCTTT. This gives the protein CASSIARQGRGEAFF.

Of note for this clone: At the DNA level, this CDR3 is encoded by other sequences in the same sample as well. The rearrangement joins TRBV3-1 (or the pseudogene TRBV3-2) to TRBJ2-3; weak D call: TRBD2 (6 bases). This CDR3 region has 13 residues. Germline V gene sequence: CDR1 LGHDT, CDR2 YNNKEL (reference sequence). Trimming removed 4 bases from V and 6 bases from J, with 11 bases in between. This CDR3 is CASSPGGRDTQYF. CDR3 sequence (DNA): TGTGCCAGCAGCCCAGGAGGGCGGGATACGCAGTATTTT.

For the CDR3, the DNA is TGTGCCACCCCGGGATTAAACTATGGCTACACCTTC. Translated, it gives CATPGLNYGYTF. V is TRBV28 and J is TRBJ1-2, with D hard to call. The CDR3 is made up of 12 amino acids. The ends were cut back, 10 bases at V and 2 bases at J, with 11 bases in the middle. Germline V CDR1 and CDR2: MDHEN, SYDVKM.

The rearrangement uses TRBV5-1 and TRBJ2-7; D is perhaps TRBD1 (5 bases). Trimming removed 0 bases at V and 6 bases at J, with 10 bases between. CDR3 length: 13 residues. The germline CDR1 and CDR2 sequences are SGHRS and YFSETQ. CDR3 in amino acids: CASSLAGRVEQYF. As DNA, the CDR3 is TGCGCCAGCAGCTTGGCGGGCAGGGTCGAGCAGTACTTC.

This clone was seen a handful of times. The rearrangement joins TRBV19 to TRBJ1-1, with D perhaps TRBD1 (5 bases). Deletions cut 8 bases from V and 0 bases from J, with 16 bases between. Germline loops: CDR1 LNHDA, CDR2 SQIVND (reference sequence). The CDR3 is 15 amino acids. CDR3 nucleotide sequence: TGTGCCAGTCGTCAAGGACATCAACTGAACACTGAAGCTTTCTTT. This encodes CASRQGHQLNTEAFF.

The J gene is TRBJ2-7, the V gene TRBV7-2, with 12 bases fitting TRBD1. Germline assignment: CDR1 SGHTA and CDR2 FQGNSA. This CDR3 comprises 15 residues. Germline trimming cut 3 bases from V and 6 bases from J; bases unmatched to any gene: 6. The CDR3 protein is CASSFRDRGLPEQYF. The CDR3, as DNA: TGTGCCAGCAGCTTCCGGGACAGGGGGCTCCCCGAGCAGTACTTC.

V usage is TRBV7-6 and J usage is TRBJ2-1; D might be TRBD1 (6 bases). The CDR3 is 13 residues long. Trimming cost V 3 bases and J 8 bases, with 11 bases left between them. Germline V gene lookup returns CDR1 SGHVS and CDR2 FNYEAQ. CDR3 amino acids: CASSLQGFYEQFF. The CDR3, as DNA: TGTGCCAGCAGCTTGCAGGGGTTCTATGAGCAGTTCTTC.

On this clone: Other DNA sequences in this sample translate to the same CDR3. The chain combines TRBV19 with TRBJ1-5; 8 bases match TRBD1. Looked up from germline, CDR1 is LNHDA and CDR2 is SQIVND (reference sequence). This CDR3 contains 16 residues. V trimming: 3 bases; J trimming: 3 bases; junction bases outside the gene matches: 7. For the CDR3, the DNA is TGTGCCAGTAGTATTGAAGGACAGGGAGACAATCAGCCCCAGCATTTT. Its translation is CASSIEGQGDNQPQHF. Full variable domain (rest looked up from reference TRBV19 and TRBJ1-5): DGGITQSPKYLFRKEGQNVTLSCEQNLNHDAMYWYRQDPGQGLRLIYYSQIVNDFQKGDIAEGYSVSREKKESFPLTVTSAQKNPTAFYLCASSIEGQGDNQPQHFGDGTRLSIL.

The chain links TRBV20-1 to TRBJ2-1; 8 bases are shared with TRBD2. The ends lost 3 bases at V and 6 bases at J; junction bases unmatched: 7. The germline V gene has CDR1 DFQATT and CDR2 SNEGSKA (reference sequence). CDR3 length: 14 amino acids. CDR3 DNA sequence: TGCAGTGCTAGTTTCGGGAGGGTATCCAATGAGCAGTTCTTC. Its translation is CSASFGRVSNEQFF.

The chain carries TRBV19 and TRBJ1-5; 12 nucleotides line up with TRBD1. CDR3 length: 15 residues. The ends lost 5 bases at V and 7 bases at J; junction bases unmatched: 6. Germline CDR1 is LNHDA and CDR2 is SQIVND (reference sequence). The CDR3 here is CASSAGTGGRQPQHF. The CDR3 DNA reads TGTGCCAGTAGTGCAGGGACAGGGGGCAGGCAGCCCCAGCATTTT.

The V and J genes are TRBV28 and TRBJ1-1; the match to TRBD1 covers 7 bases. The CDR3 contains 14 residues. CDR1 and CDR2 from the germline V gene are MDHEN and SYDVKM. J was trimmed by 9 bases and V by 5 bases; bases with no gene match: 12. CDR3 coding DNA: TGTGCCAGCAGTACGGGACAGATCCCAGTGAAAGCTTTCTTT. This gives the protein CASSTGQIPVKAFF.

The rearrangement joins TRBV28 to TRBJ1-2; tentative D call: TRBD1 (5 bases). The CDR3 sequence is 14 residues long. Trimming removed 5 bases from V and 3 bases from J, with 13 bases in between. CDR1 and CDR2 (germline): MDHEN, SYDVKM. The CDR3 here is CASSPHTGYYGYTF. CDR3 nucleotides: TGTGCCAGCAGTCCTCACACAGGCTACTATGGCTACACCTTC.

This clone has a handful of counts. The chain recombines TRBV3-1 (or the pseudogene TRBV3-2) with TRBJ1-1; D possibly corresponds to TRBD1 (5 bases). The V gene's germline CDR1 is LGHDT and CDR2 YNNKEL (reference sequence). V was trimmed by 4 bases and J by 8 bases, leaving 11 bases between them. This CDR3 contains 12 residues. CDR3 region: CASSREGLEAFF. The CDR3 nucleotides read TGTGCCAGCAGCCGAGAGGGGCTCGAAGCTTTCTTT.

The rearrangement joins TRBV10-1 to TRBJ1-2; TRBD1 agrees at 7 bases. After removal of 8 bases from V and 7 bases from J, the junction contained 16 bases not matched to a gene. The CDR3 loop spans 15 amino acids. Germline lookup yields CDR1 WNHNN and CDR2 SYGVQD (reference sequence). The CDR3 DNA reads TGCGCCAGCCGACGATCGACAGGGCGGCGGTGTGGCTACACCTTC. This translates into CASRRSTGRRCGYTF.

V is TRBV5-1 and J is TRBJ2-3; D is perhaps TRBD2 (5 bases). V was shortened by 4 bases and J by 6 bases, with 18 bases between the two germline ends. CDR3 length: 15 amino acids. Germline CDR1 is SGHRS and CDR2 is YFSETQ. The CDR3 loop reads CASSVESLAGDTQYF. CDR3 coding DNA: TGCGCCAGCAGCGTGGAGTCGCTAGCTGGGGATACGCAGTATTTT.

The chain joins TRBV9 to TRBJ1-2; a possible D gene is TRBD1 (5 bases). Germline loops: CDR1 SGDLS, CDR2 YYNGEE. V gave up 0 bases and J gave up 3 bases, with 6 bases separating them. This CDR3 comprises 13 residues. CDR3 sequence: CASSVGTHYGYTF. Here the CDR3 DNA reads TGTGCCAGCAGCGTAGGGACACACTATGGCTACACCTTC.

The V gene is TRBV19, the J gene TRBJ2-1, with TRBD2 matching over 10 bases. The germline CDR1 and CDR2 sequences are LNHDA and SQIVND (reference sequence). The length of the CDR3 is 21 residues. The J segment lost 2 bases and the V segment lost 3 bases, leaving 19 bases of the junction unmatched. The CDR3 coding sequence is TGTGCCAGTAGTATTAACAGGTCCCCGAGCGGGGGGGCTTGGGCCTACAATGAGCAGTTCTTC. It translates to CASSINRSPSGGAWAYNEQFF.

The gene calls are TRBV5-4 and TRBJ1-5; a weak D match, TRBD1 (5 bases). The CDR3 is 17 residues long. V dropped 5 bases and J dropped 6 bases, with 24 bases sitting between them. Germline V gene lookup returns CDR1 SGHNT and CDR2 YYREEE (reference sequence). The CDR3 reads CASRFRQKGDGGQPQHF. CDR3 nucleotide sequence: TGTGCCAGCAGGTTCCGTCAAAAGGGCGACGGGGGTCAGCCCCAGCATTTT.

The CDR3 DNA reads TGTGCCAGCAGAAAAGACAGGGACAATCAGCCCCAGCATTTT. It encodes CASRKDRDNQPQHF. The chain has TRBV27 and TRBJ1-5; 7 bases map to TRBD1. The CDR3 is 14 amino acids. Germline assignment: CDR1 MNHEY and CDR2 SMNVEV (reference sequence). V dropped 6 bases and J dropped 3; count of bases not matched to a gene: 5.

V and J are TRBV9 and TRBJ2-7; tentative D call: TRBD2 (6 bases). The V end was cut by 2 bases, the J end by 1 base, with 13 bases between. The germline CDR1 and CDR2 sequences are SGDLS and YYNGEE. This CDR3 contains 15 residues. The CDR3 nucleotides are TGTGCCAGCAGCGTCGGGGGAATGGGGTCCTACGAGCAGTACTTC. This codes for CASSVGGMGSYEQYF.

This clone was observed a few times. The V gene is TRBV11-2, the J gene TRBJ2-3, with D unresolved. The CDR3 length is 13 residues. The ends were cut back, 5 bases at V and 7 bases at J, with 13 bases in the middle. Germline lookup yields CDR1 SGHAT and CDR2 FQNNGV. Here the CDR3 DNA reads TGTGCCAGCAGCCCCCCGTGGAGCTATACGCAGTATTTT. As protein: CASSPPWSYTQYF. The complete variable domain, with remaining parts taken from reference TRBV11-2 and TRBJ2-3, reads EAGVAQSPRYKIIEKRQSVAFWCNPISGHATLYWYQQILGQGPKLLIQFQNNGVVDDSQLPKDRFSAERLKGVDSTLKIQPAKLEDSAVYLCASSPPWSYTQYFGPGTRLTVL.